This note documents a single T cell receptor (beta chain) sequence. The entry originates in a study of blood T cell repertoires in COVID-19. On the study more broadly: COVID-19 samples from acute and convalescent phases originated in the United States, Italy and Spain. PBMCs, B-cell-depleted T cells, or T cells provided the cDNA or gDNA that made up the material.

As originally analysed: Amplifying reference gene primers gave estimates of nucleated cell counts. TCRdb's table, derived via immunoSEQ multiplex PCR, lists solely in-frame clones and lacks some. The V and J calls and the clone size are those of that table, but D and trimming were determined from the DNA. The data show 84,000 or so clones, with 75% to 90% seen just once and around 13% held by the top ten. The CDR3 runs to 13 residues. CDR1 is SGHTA, CDR2 FQGTGA, per germline. V was clipped by 1 base and J by 4 bases, with 8 bases between them. The sample was peripheral blood. The V call is TRBV7-3, the J call TRBJ2-7; TRBD1 might be the D (6 bases). This TCR was sampled from a human donor in a cohort sampled during active COVID-19. CDR3 region: CASSLIQGYEQYF. The CDR3 DNA sequence: TGTGCCAGCAGCTTAATACAGGGATACGAGCAGTACTTC.